The rows below give T cell receptor beta chains drawn from one sample of a study of PD-L1 blockade in urothelial cancer. Data came from immunoSEQ multiplex PCR; TCRdb stores just in-frame clones and leaves some out. The sample gives tens of thousands of clones, 89% of which show up once; more than 0.85% is in the top ten. Here the sequenced sample was PBMCs, taken around atezolizumab (anti-PD-L1) treatment. These receptors were taken from a woman over 75 with urothelial cancer. Each CDR3 is given without its conserved first and last residue.

>TRBV28
ASSLLGRAWNTEAF
>TRBV6-6
ASSLQGFQPQH
>TRBV27
ASRAIAGEATDTQY
>TRBV7-8
ASSLRLAGTGELF
>TRBV13
ASSFGLATMYEQY
>TRBV11-2
ASSFYSNQPQH
>TRBV6-5
ASSYSARGTYEQY
>TRBV19
ASEGANTDTQY
>TRBV25-1
ASRPSGSYEQY
>TRBV11-2
ASSLASGPTDTQY
>TRBV2
ASSPGKSLQETQY
>TRBV5-4
ASSLGLADTDTQY
>TRBV5-4
ASSSSGLAGVFGELF
>TRBV19
ASSISTGPRQTKYEQY
>TRBV10-3
AISGFSGLATQY
>TRBV5-3
ARSFSNTEAF
>TRBV6-5
ASSPTGVSYGYT
>TRBV6-1
ASSEKVRQGQRTEAF
>TRBV27
ASSLRPGTGYEQY
>TRBV15
ATSLRQQPQH
>TRBV2
ASRGDSFTEAF
>TRBV28
ASRQTAGNEKLF
>TRBV14
ASSHLASGANVLT
>TRBV5-1
ASSDSGGGTEAF
>TRBV25-1
ASSVMGGLTDTQY
>TRBV4-2
ASSQDPYNEQF
>TRBV6-1
ASSEAGGGVTGELF
>TRBV2
ASSVGGPSGELF
>TRBV7-2
ASSSTVNSPLH
>TRBV2
ASRDSTGELF
>TRBV6-4
ASSNGQGASDTQY
>TRBV7-9
ASSLALQGKGEQY
>TRBV27
ASGLAVEPSTDTQY
>TRBV19
ASSTDSLTYNEQF
>TRBV7-8
ASSLSSGIGENIQY
>TRBV10-2
ASNTQGSGADTQY
>TRBV18
ASSPQGIANYGYT
>TRBV9
ASSTSGRSPGEQF
>TRBV19
ASSTHQLAGYEQY
>TRBV28
ASSPLLDRGNQPQH
>TRBV5-1
ASSPGTGRNQPQH
>TRBV6-1
ASSGQLGNTIY
>TRBV5-1
ASSLGLASYNEQF
>TRBV19
ASSALGTSGNNEQF
>TRBV28
ASSFTSTGLGTEAF
>TRBV5-1
ASSLVGVYEQY
>TRBV2
ASRPRGHSYEQY
>TRBV27
ASSWTGGDTQY
>TRBV28
ASSPLSGRNQPQH
>TRBV5-1
ASSPVGGAQFNEKLF
>TRBV6-1
ASSVPVSYEQY
>TRBV9
ASSVGSRGGDYGYT
>TRBV11-2
ASSLGQSNYGYT
>TRBV7-2
ASSLGGPDTTTEAF
>TRBV11-3
ASSQRTGGTGELF
>TRBV10-3
AITDREDTEAF
>TRBV29-1
SVGRVNEQF